These 29 T cell receptor beta chains were all obtained from the same sample, sequenced in a study of T cells after yellow fever vaccination. TCRdb re-called the 5' RACE reads through MiXCR, storing one row per CDR3 protein. The data contain hundreds of thousands of distinct CDR3 sequences, about 3.5% of them singletons. Sequenced here: PBMCs, sampled on the day of the yellow fever booster vaccination. These TCRs come from a man younger than 35 who received the YFV17D yellow fever vaccine.

This clonotype has at least ten counts. The V and J genes are TRBV18 and TRBJ1-5; the match to TRBD1 covers 7 bases. CDR1 KGHSH and CDR2 LQKENI come from the germline V gene. The junction had 6 bases not matched to a gene; V was cut back by 1 base and J by 0 bases. The CDR3 has 17 residues. CDR3: CASSPRGQVYSNQPQHF. CDR3 sequence (DNA): TGTGCCAGCTCACCACGAGGACAGGTCTATAGCAATCAGCCCCAGCATTTT.

This clonotype was found many times. The J gene is TRBJ2-7, the V gene TRBV6-2 or TRBV6-3, with D tentatively TRBD1 or TRBD2 (6 bases each). Germline CDR1 MNHEY, CDR2 SVGEGT. The CDR3 is made up of 18 amino acids. The V end was cut by 8 bases, the J end by 3 bases, with 29 bases between. The CDR3 DNA reads as TGTGCCAGCTTCTCGGGGCGGCAACCTCGTAGGGGGGTCTACGAGCAGTACGTC. This gives the protein CASFSGRQPRRGVYEQYV.

The sample holds many counts of this clonotype. This chain joins TRBV5-1 and TRBJ2-3, with 14 bases identical to TRBD2. CDR1 is SGHRS and CDR2 is YFSETQ in the germline V gene. The CDR3 has 15 amino acids. Trimming at V came to 0 bases and at J to 6 bases, leaving 0 bases not matched to a gene. The CDR3 reads CASSLGLAGGDTQYF. For the CDR3, the DNA is TGCGCCAGCAGCTTGGGACTAGCGGGAGGGGATACGCAGTATTTT.

Only a few counts were recorded for this clonotype. This chain joins TRBV6-6 and TRBJ2-3; D unresolved. Germline V gene lookup returns CDR1 MNHNY and CDR2 SVGAGI (reference sequence). There are 13 residues in the CDR3. V dropped 7 bases and J dropped 6 bases, with 14 bases sitting between them. The CDR3 spells CASNPLSWDTQYF. The CDR3 region has the DNA TGTGCCAGCAATCCGCTGAGTTGGGATACGCAGTATTTT.

This clonotype came up a few times. This sequence joins TRBV4-2 and TRBJ1-1; D remains unclear. V lost 0 bases and J lost 1, with 12 bases in between. This CDR3 is built from 16 residues. Germline V gene lookup returns CDR1 LGHNA and CDR2 YNFKEQ. In DNA, the CDR3 is TGTGCCAGCAGCCAAGACACCATCCAGGAGAACACTGAAGCTTTCTTT. Translating gives CASSQDTIQENTEAFF.

The table lists this clonotype with many counts. This rearrangement joins TRBV5-1 to TRBJ2-7; D is perhaps TRBD1 (6 bases). The V end lost 7 bases, the J end lost 6 bases, and 26 bases lay between the germline ends. CDR1 is SGHRS and CDR2 is YFSETQ in the germline V gene. CDR3 length: 16 amino acids. CDR3 residues: CASPGRGPSSAPEQYF. CDR3 coding DNA: TGCGCCAGCCCCGGCAGGGGCCCTTCCTCAGCCCCCGAGCAGTACTTC.

This clonotype showed up many times. The chain recombines TRBV4-1 with TRBJ2-1, with TRBD2 matching over 10 bases. With V trimmed by 4 bases and J by 3 bases, 6 bases remained unmatched. The germline V gene has CDR1 MGHRA and CDR2 YSYEKL. This CDR3 is built from 16 residues. CDR3 DNA: TGCGCCAGCAGCCTCGGAGCGGGGGGGGTCTACAATGAGCAGTTCTTC. This encodes CASSLGAGGVYNEQFF.

This clonotype showed up many times. The rearrangement uses TRBV7-9 and TRBJ2-5, with D possibly called TRBD1 or TRBD2 (5 bases each). Germline V gene lookup returns CDR1 SEHNR and CDR2 FQNEAQ (reference sequence). V lost 5 bases and J lost 2, with 18 bases in between. The CDR3 runs 16 residues. Written as DNA, the CDR3 is TGTGCCAGCAGCCGACCAAAAGGGACGGAGCAAGAGACCCAGTACTTC. This translates into CASSRPKGTEQETQYF.

Only a few counts were recorded for this clonotype. The V gene is TRBV7-9, the J gene TRBJ1-1, with unresolved D. Trimming pared 4 bases from V and 1 base from J, leaving 13 bases between. CDR1 and CDR2 (germline): SEHNR, FQNEAQ (reference sequence). The CDR3 totals 15 residues. The CDR3 sequence is CASSWGAGPNTEAFF. The CDR3 DNA reads TGTGCCAGCAGCTGGGGTGCAGGTCCGAACACTGAAGCTTTCTTT.

The table lists this clonotype with many counts. The V gene is TRBV6-2 or TRBV6-3, the J gene TRBJ2-1, with 8 nucleotides matching TRBD2. This CDR3 contains 14 residues. Germline V CDR1 and CDR2: MNHEY, SVGEGT. J gave up 10 bases and V 5 bases, and 10 bases lay outside the gene matches. In DNA form, the CDR3 reads TGTGCCAGCAGTCCCGGACTAGCAGCAGGAGAGCAGTTCTTC. Protein: CASSPGLAAGEQFF.

The rearrangement joins TRBV15 to TRBJ2-2, with D perhaps matching TRBD1 (6 bases). The CDR3 is 15 amino acids. Germline loops: CDR1 LNHNV, CDR2 YYDKDF (reference sequence). Trimming removed 7 bases at V and 3 bases at J, with 15 bases between. The CDR3 reads CATNPDSPYTGELFF. Written as DNA, the CDR3 is TGTGCCACCAACCCGGACAGCCCCTACACCGGGGAGCTGTTTTTT.

This clonotype has only a few counts. This rearrangement joins TRBV6-2 or TRBV6-3 to TRBJ2-3, with TRBD2 matching over 9 bases. CDR3 length: 17 amino acids. Germline V CDR1 and CDR2: MNHEY, SVGEGT. V lost 8 bases and J lost 6; bases outside the gene matches: 18. Here the CDR3 reads CASVPEKRGAPRDTQYF. In nucleotides, the CDR3 is TGTGCCAGCGTCCCAGAGAAGCGGGGGGCACCGAGGGATACGCAGTATTTT.

Many counts were recorded for this clonotype. The V and J genes are TRBV18 and TRBJ2-7; 7 nucleotides match TRBD1. The length of the CDR3 is 15 residues. From germline, CDR1 is KGHSH and CDR2 LQKENI. V was pared by 5 bases and J by 4 bases, with 11 bases of the junction left unmatched. CDR3 in DNA: TGTGCCAGCTCAGAGGGCTACCGGGACAGATACGAGCAGTACGTC. It codes for CASSEGYRDRYEQYV.

The chain carries TRBV4-1 and TRBJ1-1; D is undetermined. Trimming took 3 bases from V and 1 from J, leaving 18 bases between them. Germline values: CDR1 MGHRA, CDR2 YSYEKL. CDR3 length: 17 amino acids. CDR3: CASSQVGITRPNTEAFF. In DNA, the CDR3 is TGCGCCAGCAGCCAGGTAGGCATTACCCGCCCGAACACTGAAGCTTTCTTT.

The table lists this clonotype with many counts. The chain carries TRBV28 and TRBJ1-5; perhaps TRBD1 as D (6 bases). CDR3 length: 13 residues. CDR1 is MDHEN and CDR2 is SYDVKM in the germline V gene. Between the trimmed V and J ends, which lost 7 bases and 11 bases, there was a span of 18 bases. CDR3 in amino acids: CASTRIGAGAQHF. The CDR3 DNA follows: TGTGCCAGCACCCGAATCGGGGCAGGGGCCCAGCATTTT.

There are a few counts of this clonotype. The chain combines TRBV24-1 with TRBJ2-2; TRBD1 matches at 8 bases. The CDR3 has 19 amino acids. Germline assignment: CDR1 KGHDR and CDR2 SFDVKD. V was pared by 0 bases and J by 6 bases, with 14 bases of the junction left unmatched. The CDR3 coding sequence is TGTGCCACCAGTGATTTGCCATCGAAGGACAGGGAACGTGCCGGGGAGCTGTTTTTT. Translation: CATSDLPSKDRERAGELFF.

This clonotype was seen repeatedly, ten times or more. J is TRBJ2-5 and V is TRBV20-1, with a possible D match to TRBD2 (6 bases). Between the trimmed V and J ends, which lost 5 bases and 7 bases, there was a span of 20 bases. Germline values: CDR1 DFQATT, CDR2 SNEGSKA (reference sequence). This CDR3 has 14 amino acids. CDR3 in DNA: TGCAGTGCTGGGGGTAGCGGAACCTCGGGGACCCAGTACTTC. Residues: CSAGGSGTSGTQYF.

This clonotype has a handful of counts. The chain links TRBV20-1 to TRBJ2-5; the D is unclear. V was trimmed by 3 bases and J by 5 bases, leaving 10 bases between them. This CDR3 is 12 amino acids long. Germline CDR1 and CDR2: DFQATT and SNEGSKA (reference sequence). CDR3 protein: CSASPATETQYF. As DNA, the CDR3 is TGCAGTGCTAGTCCGGCGACGGAGACCCAGTACTTC.

The table lists this clonotype with many counts. The J gene is TRBJ1-2, the V gene TRBV12-3 or TRBV12-4, with 8 bases matching TRBD1. V shed 6 bases and J 7 bases; nucleotides not matched to a gene: 7. The CDR3 sequence is 13 residues long. The CDR3 loop is CASSITGGTGYTF. The CDR3 DNA sequence: TGTGCCAGCAGCATAACAGGGGGTACTGGCTACACCTTC.

This clonotype showed up just a few times. The chain combines TRBV25-1 with TRBJ1-4; TRBD1 matches at 7 bases. This CDR3 has 14 amino acids. V was pared by 5 bases and J by 6 bases, with 6 bases of the junction left unmatched. Germline lookup yields CDR1 MGHDK and CDR2 SYGVNS. The CDR3 spells CASSKGDSYEKLFF. For the CDR3, the DNA is TGTGCCAGCAGTAAAGGGGACAGCTATGAAAAACTGTTTTTT.

Only a few counts were recorded for this clonotype. V and J are TRBV10-3 and TRBJ2-3, with TRBD2 matching 8 bases. The CDR3 covers 13 residues. Germline trimming cut 10 bases from V and 4 bases from J; bases unmatched to any gene: 7. Germline assignment: CDR1 ENHRY and CDR2 SYGVKD. The CDR3 DNA is TGTGCCAGCCGGGGGGGGTGGGCAGATACGCAGTATTTT. It encodes CASRGGWADTQYF.

This clonotype was seen ten or more times. The V gene is TRBV7-2, the J gene TRBJ2-3; 7 positions agree with TRBD2. Germline CDR1 is SGHTA and CDR2 is FQGNSA. The CDR3 has 15 amino acids. V trimming: 3 bases; J trimming: 7 bases; junction bases outside the gene matches: 10. The CDR3 loop reads CASSLMGSGPHTQYF. In DNA form, the CDR3 reads TGTGCCAGCAGCTTGATGGGTAGCGGGCCCCATACGCAGTATTTT. Combining the CDR3 with reference TRBV7-2 and TRBJ2-3 gives the whole variable domain GAGVSQSPSNKVTEKGKDVELRCDPISGHTALYWYRQSLGQGLEFLIYFQGNSAPDKSGLPSDRFSAERTGGSVSTLTIQRTQQEDSAVYLCASSLMGSGPHTQYFGPGTRLTVL.

This clonotype was observed at least ten times. The gene calls are TRBV3-1 and TRBJ1-1; 10 nucleotides align to TRBD1. Germline trimming cut 6 bases from V and 9 bases from J; bases unmatched to any gene: 7. This CDR3 spans 13 amino acids. Germline V gives CDR1 LGHDT, CDR2 YNNKEL (reference sequence). The CDR3 reads CASRRTGGGKAFF. The CDR3 DNA is TGTGCCAGCAGACGGACAGGGGGTGGGAAAGCTTTCTTT.

In its sample, this clonotype was seen many times. A junction boundary mismatches the germline segment, possibly from a read error. This chain connects TRBV4-3 to TRBJ1-2, with D maybe TRBD1 (6 bases). CDR3 length: 15 residues. Germline loops: CDR1 LGHNA, CDR2 YSLEER. CDR3 DNA sequence: TGCGCCAGCAGTCAAGATTCCGGGGGACATTATGGCTACACCTTC. Protein product: CASSQDSGGHYGYTF.

CDR3 nucleotide sequence: TGCGCCAGCAGCCAAACGCCCCAGGGCTACGAGCAGTACTTC. It yields the protein CASSQTPQGYEQYF. V gene TRBV4-1 combines with J gene TRBJ2-7; D is possibly TRBD1 (5 bases). The CDR3 totals 14 residues. Per germline, CDR1 MGHRA and CDR2 YSYEKL. Trimming cost V 2 bases and J 3 bases, with 11 bases left between them.

This clonotype appeared a few times. The rearrangement joins TRBV20-1 to TRBJ1-1; 7 nucleotides line up with TRBD1. This CDR3 is built from 16 residues. Germline assignment: CDR1 DFQATT and CDR2 SNEGSKA (reference sequence). Unmatched junction bases numbered 13, after V lost 0 bases and J lost 6 bases. The CDR3 loop reads CSARDPEGGRGSEAFF. The CDR3 coding sequence is TGCAGTGCTAGAGATCCTGAAGGGGGCCGAGGGTCTGAAGCTTTCTTT.

This clonotype was counted only a few times. The V gene is TRBV7-2, the J gene TRBJ1-3; weak D call: TRBD1 (5 bases). The V gene's germline CDR1 is SGHTA and CDR2 FQGNSA. The CDR3 runs 16 residues. Between the trimmed V and J ends, which lost 5 bases and 0 bases, there was a span of 14 bases. DNA of the CDR3: TGTGCCAGCAGCCCCCTAGGGGTTATCTCTGGAAACACCATATATTTT. This translates into CASSPLGVISGNTIYF.

This clonotype was seen repeatedly, ten times or more. CDR3 sequence (DNA): TGCGCCAGCAGCTTTGACAGGGGCGGAGGTGAAGCTTTCTTT. Its translation: CASSFDRGGGEAFF. V is TRBV5-1 and J is TRBJ1-1, with 8 nucleotides matching TRBD1. V gave up 2 bases and J gave up 7 bases; unmatched junction bases: 7. The CDR3 is 14 amino acids. Per the germline V gene, CDR1 is SGHRS and CDR2 is YFSETQ.

This clonotype was counted a few times. This chain joins TRBV12-3 or TRBV12-4 and TRBJ2-1; D may be TRBD1 (6 bases). Trimming took off 6 bases at V and 9 bases at J, with 24 bases between the two ends. The CDR3 consists of 16 residues. Here the CDR3 reads CASRMDSMRFRGEQFF. CDR3 in DNA: TGTGCCAGCAGGATGGACAGCATGAGGTTTAGGGGTGAGCAGTTCTTC.